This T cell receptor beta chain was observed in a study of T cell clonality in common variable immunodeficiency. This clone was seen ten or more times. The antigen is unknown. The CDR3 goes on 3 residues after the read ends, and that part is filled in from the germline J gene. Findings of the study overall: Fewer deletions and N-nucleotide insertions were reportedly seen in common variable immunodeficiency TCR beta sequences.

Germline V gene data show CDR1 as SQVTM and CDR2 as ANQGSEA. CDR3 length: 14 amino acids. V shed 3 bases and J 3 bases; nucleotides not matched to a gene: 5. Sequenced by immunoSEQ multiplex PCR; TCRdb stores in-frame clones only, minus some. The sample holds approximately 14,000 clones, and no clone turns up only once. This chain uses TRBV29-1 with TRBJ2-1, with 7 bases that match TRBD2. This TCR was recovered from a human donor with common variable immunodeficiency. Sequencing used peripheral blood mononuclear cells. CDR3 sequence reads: CSVEGLPNYNEQFF. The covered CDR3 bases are TGCAGCGTTGAGGGACTACCCAACTACAATGAG.